One sample yielded the 5 T cell receptor beta chains listed below, sequenced in a study of shared clonotypes between healthy human individuals. The assay was immunoSEQ multiplex PCR, and TCRdb's table has in-frame clones only and misses some. The table includes 2 million to 2.5 million clones, approximately 93% detected once. The sample was naive CD4+ T cells from PBMCs. The sample's subset: CD45RA+ positively selected. Every receptor here comes from a man between 18 and 35 years old in good health. Some clones in this sample may be carry-over from other donors' samples.

J is TRBJ2-5 and V is TRBV9, with D perhaps TRBD1 (6 bases). This CDR3 has 13 amino acids. The germline V and J ends were trimmed by 7 bases and 3 bases, with 13 bases remaining between them. CDR1 SGDLS and CDR2 YYNGEE come from the germline V gene. CDR3 protein: CASHRSGEETQYF. The CDR3, as DNA: TGTGCCAGCCATCGATCAGGGGAAGAGACCCAGTACTTC.

This clone has only a few counts. This chain links TRBV7-9 with TRBJ1-1; no definite D call. Germline assignment: CDR1 SEHNR and CDR2 FQNEAQ (reference sequence). Trimming shortened V by 7 bases and J by 0 bases, and 15 bases separated the two germline ends. The CDR3 has 15 residues. The CDR3 loop reads CASIHTPEMNTEAFF. For the CDR3, the DNA is TGTGCCAGCATCCATACCCCAGAAATGAACACTGAAGCTTTCTTT.

This clone has just a few counts. The rearrangement links TRBV28 to TRBJ2-7; TRBD2 agrees at 13 bases. In germline, CDR1 is MDHEN, CDR2 SYDVKM. V was pared by 5 bases and J by 5 bases, with 6 bases of the junction left unmatched. The CDR3 sequence is 15 residues long. The CDR3 nucleotides read TGTGCCAGCAGTCCGAGGACTAGCGGGAGACACGAGCAGTACTTC. This sequence encodes CASSPRTSGRHEQYF.

The rearrangement links TRBV5-1 to TRBJ2-1, with TRBD2 identical over 11 bases. J lost 5 bases, V lost 2 bases, and 6 bases had no gene match. The germline V gene encodes CDR1 SGHRS and CDR2 YFSETQ. This CDR3 has 16 amino acids. The CDR3 nucleotides are TGCGCCAGCAGCTTTCCAAGACTAGCGGGAAACAATGAGCAGTTCTTC. Its protein is CASSFPRLAGNNEQFF.

The CDR3 loop is CASNTGGNIQYF. The CDR3 DNA sequence: TGTGCCAGCAATACCGGGGGGAACATTCAGTACTTC. This chain links TRBV2 with TRBJ2-4, with TRBD2 matching 7 bases. After removal of 7 bases from V and 7 bases from J, the junction contained 4 bases not matched to a gene. CDR1 is SNHLY and CDR2 is FYNNEI in the germline V gene. This CDR3 comprises 12 residues.